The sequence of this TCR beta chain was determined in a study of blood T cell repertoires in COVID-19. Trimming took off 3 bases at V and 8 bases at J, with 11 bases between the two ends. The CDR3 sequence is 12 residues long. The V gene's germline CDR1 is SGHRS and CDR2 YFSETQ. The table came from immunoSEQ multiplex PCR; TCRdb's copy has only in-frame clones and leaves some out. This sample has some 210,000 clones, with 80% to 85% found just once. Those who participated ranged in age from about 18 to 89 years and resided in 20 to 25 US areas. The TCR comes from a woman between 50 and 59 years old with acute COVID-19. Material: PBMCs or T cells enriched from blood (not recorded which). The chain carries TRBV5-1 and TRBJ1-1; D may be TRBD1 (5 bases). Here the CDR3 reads CASSSDSLEAFF. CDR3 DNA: TGCGCCAGCAGCTCAGACAGCCTCGAAGCTTTCTTT.